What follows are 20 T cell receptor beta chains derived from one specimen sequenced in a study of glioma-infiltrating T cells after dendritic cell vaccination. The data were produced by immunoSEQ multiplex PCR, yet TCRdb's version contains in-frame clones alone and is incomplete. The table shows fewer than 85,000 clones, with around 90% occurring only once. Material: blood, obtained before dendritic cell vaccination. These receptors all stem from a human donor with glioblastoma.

For the CDR3, the DNA is TGTGCCAGCAGCGTGGTAGGCCTGGGGGGAGAGACCCAGTACTTC. It encodes CASSVVGLGGETQYF. The V and J genes are TRBV9 and TRBJ2-5, with TRBD2 as a possible D gene (6 bases). Trimming shortened V by 2 bases and J by 4 bases, and 15 bases separated the two germline ends. CDR3 size: 15 residues. The germline V gene has CDR1 SGDLS and CDR2 YYNGEE.

CDR3 nucleotides: TGTGCCAGCAGCGTAGAGTTGGGGGGGAACTATGGCTACACCTTC. It codes for CASSVELGGNYGYTF. This chain joins TRBV9 and TRBJ1-2; tentatively, D is TRBD1 (5 bases). Germline V gene sequence: CDR1 SGDLS, CDR2 YYNGEE. The CDR3 extends over 15 amino acids. The germline V and J ends were trimmed by 0 bases and 2 bases, with 11 bases remaining between them.

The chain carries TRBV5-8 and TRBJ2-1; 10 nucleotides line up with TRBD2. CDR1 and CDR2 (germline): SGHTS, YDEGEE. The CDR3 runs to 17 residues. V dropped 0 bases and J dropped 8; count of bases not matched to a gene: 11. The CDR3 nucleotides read TGTGCCAGCAGCTTGGACCCCTTGTCTAGCGGGAGTTATGAGCAGTTCTTC. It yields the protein CASSLDPLSSGSYEQFF.

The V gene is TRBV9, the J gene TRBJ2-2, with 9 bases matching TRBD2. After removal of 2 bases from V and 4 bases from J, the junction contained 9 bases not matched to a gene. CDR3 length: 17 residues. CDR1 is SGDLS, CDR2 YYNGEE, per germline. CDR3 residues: CASSVGGRAEPTGELFF. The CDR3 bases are TGTGCCAGCAGCGTTGGCGGGAGGGCCGAGCCCACCGGGGAGCTGTTTTTT. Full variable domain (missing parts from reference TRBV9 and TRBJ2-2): DSGVTQTPKHLITATGQRVTLRCSPRSGDLSVYWYQQSLDQGLQFLIQYYNGEERAKGNILERFSAQQFPDLHSELNLSSLELGDSALYFCASSVGGRAEPTGELFFGEGSRLTVL.

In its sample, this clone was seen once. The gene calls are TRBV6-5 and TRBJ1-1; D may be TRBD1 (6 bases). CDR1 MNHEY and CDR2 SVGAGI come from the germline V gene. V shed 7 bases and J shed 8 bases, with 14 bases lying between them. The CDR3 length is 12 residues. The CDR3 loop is CASTQGITEAFF. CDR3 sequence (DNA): TGTGCCAGCACCCAGGGGATAACCGAAGCTTTCTTT.

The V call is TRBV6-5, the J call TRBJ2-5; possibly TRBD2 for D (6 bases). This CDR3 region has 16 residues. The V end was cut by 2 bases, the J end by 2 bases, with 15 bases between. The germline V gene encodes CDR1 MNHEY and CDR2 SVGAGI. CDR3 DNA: TGTGCCAGCAGTTACGGGGCGGGGACCCCACAAGAGACCCAGTACTTC. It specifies CASSYGAGTPQETQYF.

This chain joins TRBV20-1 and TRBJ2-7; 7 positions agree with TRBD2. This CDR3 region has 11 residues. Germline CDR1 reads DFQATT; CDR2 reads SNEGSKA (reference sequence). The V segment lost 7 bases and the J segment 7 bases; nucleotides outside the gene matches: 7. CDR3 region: CSVREGKEQYF. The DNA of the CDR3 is TGCAGTGTCAGGGAGGGAAAAGAGCAGTACTTC.

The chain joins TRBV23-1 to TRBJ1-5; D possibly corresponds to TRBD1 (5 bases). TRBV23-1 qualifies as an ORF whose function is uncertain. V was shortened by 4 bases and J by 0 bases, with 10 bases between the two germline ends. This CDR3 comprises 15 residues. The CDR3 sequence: CASSRGGYSNQPQHF. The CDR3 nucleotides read TGCGCCAGCAGTCGGGGCGGTTATAGCAATCAGCCCCAGCATTTT.

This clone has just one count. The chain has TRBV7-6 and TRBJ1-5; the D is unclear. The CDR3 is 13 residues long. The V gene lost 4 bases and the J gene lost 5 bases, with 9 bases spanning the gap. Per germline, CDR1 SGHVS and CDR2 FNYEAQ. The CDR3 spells CASSSEGDQPQHF. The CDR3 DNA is TGTGCCAGCAGCTCAGAGGGAGATCAGCCCCAGCATTTT. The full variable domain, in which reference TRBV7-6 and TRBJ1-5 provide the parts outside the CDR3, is GAGVSQSPRYKVTKRGQDVALRCDPISGHVSLYWYRQALGQGPEFLTYFNYEAQQDKSGLPNDRFSAERPEGSISTLTIQRTEQRDSAMYRCASSSEGDQPQHFGDGTRLSIL.

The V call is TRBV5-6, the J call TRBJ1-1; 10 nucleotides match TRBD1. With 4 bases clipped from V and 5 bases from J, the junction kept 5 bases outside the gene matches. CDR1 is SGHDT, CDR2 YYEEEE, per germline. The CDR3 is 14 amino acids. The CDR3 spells CASSRDRGGTEAFF. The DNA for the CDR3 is TGTGCCAGCAGCCGGGACAGGGGTGGGACTGAAGCTTTCTTT.

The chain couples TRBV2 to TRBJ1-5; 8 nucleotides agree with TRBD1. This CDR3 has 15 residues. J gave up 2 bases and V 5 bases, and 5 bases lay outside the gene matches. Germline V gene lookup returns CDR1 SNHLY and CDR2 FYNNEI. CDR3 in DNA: TGTGCCAGCAGTACCCCGGGACAGGGCAATCAGCCCCAGCATTTT. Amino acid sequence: CASSTPGQGNQPQHF.

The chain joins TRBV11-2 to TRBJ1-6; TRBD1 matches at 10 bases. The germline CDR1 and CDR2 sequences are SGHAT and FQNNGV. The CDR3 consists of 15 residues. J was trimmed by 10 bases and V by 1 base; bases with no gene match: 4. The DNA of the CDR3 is TGTGCCAGCAGCTTAGTGAGGGGACAGGGGTCACCCCTCCACTTT. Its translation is CASSLVRGQGSPLHF.

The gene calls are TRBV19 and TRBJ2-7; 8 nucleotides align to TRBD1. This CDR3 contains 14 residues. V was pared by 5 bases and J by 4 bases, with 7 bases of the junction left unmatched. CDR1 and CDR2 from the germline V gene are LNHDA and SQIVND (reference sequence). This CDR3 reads CASSPRGQVYEQYF. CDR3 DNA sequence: TGTGCCAGTAGTCCACGGGGACAGGTATACGAGCAGTACTTC.

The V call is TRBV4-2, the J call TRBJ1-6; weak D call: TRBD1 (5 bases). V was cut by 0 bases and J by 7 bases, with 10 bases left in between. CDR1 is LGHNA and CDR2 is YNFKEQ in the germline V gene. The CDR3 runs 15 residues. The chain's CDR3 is CASSQEWRQNSPLHF. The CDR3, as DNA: TGTGCCAGCAGCCAAGAGTGGAGACAGAATTCACCCCTCCACTTT.

The CDR3: CAWSDRSDTQYF. The CDR3 nucleotides read TGTGCCTGGAGTGACAGGTCAGATACGCAGTATTTT. V is TRBV30 and J is TRBJ2-3; a weak D match, TRBD1 (5 bases). The CDR3 contains 12 residues. V was clipped by 1 base and J by 4 bases, with 6 bases between them. The germline V gene has CDR1 GTSNPN and CDR2 SVGIG (reference sequence).

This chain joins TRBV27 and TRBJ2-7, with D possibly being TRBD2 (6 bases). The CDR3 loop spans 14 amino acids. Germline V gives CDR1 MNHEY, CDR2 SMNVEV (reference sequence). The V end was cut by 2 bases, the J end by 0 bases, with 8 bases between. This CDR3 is CASSLAGSSYEQYF. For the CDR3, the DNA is TGTGCCAGCAGTTTAGCGGGGAGCTCCTACGAGCAGTACTTC.

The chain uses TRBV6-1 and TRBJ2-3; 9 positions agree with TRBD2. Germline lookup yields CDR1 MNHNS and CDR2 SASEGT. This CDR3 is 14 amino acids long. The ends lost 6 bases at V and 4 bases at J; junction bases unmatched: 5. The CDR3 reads CASRRGRGPDTQYF. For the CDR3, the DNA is TGTGCCAGCAGACGCGGGAGGGGGCCAGATACGCAGTATTTT.

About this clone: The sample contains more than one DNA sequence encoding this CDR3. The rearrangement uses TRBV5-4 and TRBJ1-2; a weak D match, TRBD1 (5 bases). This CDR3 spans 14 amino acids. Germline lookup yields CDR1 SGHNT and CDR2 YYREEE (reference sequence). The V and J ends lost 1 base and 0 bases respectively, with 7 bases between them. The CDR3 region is CASSLQGTNYGYTF. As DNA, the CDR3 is TGTGCCAGCAGCTTGCAGGGCACTAACTATGGCTACACCTTC.

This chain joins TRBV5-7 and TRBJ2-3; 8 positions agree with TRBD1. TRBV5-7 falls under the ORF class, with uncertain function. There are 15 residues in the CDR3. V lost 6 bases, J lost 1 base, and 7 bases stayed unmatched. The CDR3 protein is CASNNQGAGTDTQYF. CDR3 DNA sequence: TGTGCCAGCAACAATCAGGGGGCCGGCACAGATACGCAGTATTTT.

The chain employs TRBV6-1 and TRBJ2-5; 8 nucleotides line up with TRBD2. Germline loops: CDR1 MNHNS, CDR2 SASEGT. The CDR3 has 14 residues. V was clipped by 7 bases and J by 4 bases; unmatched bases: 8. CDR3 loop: CASMSGGPGETQYF. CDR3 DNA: TGTGCCAGCATGTCGGGGGGGCCAGGAGAGACCCAGTACTTC.